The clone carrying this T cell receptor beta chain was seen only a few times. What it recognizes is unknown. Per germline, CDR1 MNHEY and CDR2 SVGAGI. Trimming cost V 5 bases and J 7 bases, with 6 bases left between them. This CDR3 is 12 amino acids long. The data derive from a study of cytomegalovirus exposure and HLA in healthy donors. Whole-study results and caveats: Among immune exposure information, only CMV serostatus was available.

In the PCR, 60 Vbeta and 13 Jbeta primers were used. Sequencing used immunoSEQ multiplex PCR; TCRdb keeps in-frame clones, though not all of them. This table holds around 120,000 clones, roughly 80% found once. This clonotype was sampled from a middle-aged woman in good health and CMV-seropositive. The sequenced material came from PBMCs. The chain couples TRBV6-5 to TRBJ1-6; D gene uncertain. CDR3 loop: CASSVLNSPLHF. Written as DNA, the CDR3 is TGTGCCAGCAGTGTTTTAAATTCACCCCTCCACTTT.